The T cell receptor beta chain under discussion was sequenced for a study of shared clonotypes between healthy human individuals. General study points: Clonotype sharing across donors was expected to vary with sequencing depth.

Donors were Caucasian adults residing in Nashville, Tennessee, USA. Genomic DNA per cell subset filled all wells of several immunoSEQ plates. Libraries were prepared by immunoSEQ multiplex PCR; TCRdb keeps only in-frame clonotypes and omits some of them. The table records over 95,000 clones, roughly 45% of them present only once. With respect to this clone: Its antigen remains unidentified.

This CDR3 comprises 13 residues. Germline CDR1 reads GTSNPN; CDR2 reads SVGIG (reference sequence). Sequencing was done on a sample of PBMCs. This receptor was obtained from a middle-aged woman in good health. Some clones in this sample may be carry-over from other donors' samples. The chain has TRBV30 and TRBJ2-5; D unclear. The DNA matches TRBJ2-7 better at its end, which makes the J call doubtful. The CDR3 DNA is TGTGCCTGGAGTGATGGTTCGAACTACGAGCAGTACTTC. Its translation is CAWSDGSNYEQYF.